Detailed here is one T cell receptor beta chain. This sample stems from a study of blood T cell repertoires in COVID-19. Turning to the study itself: Samples representing acute and convalescent COVID-19 were sourced from the United States, Italy and Spain. The cDNA or gDNA used as material had been derived from T cells, B-cell-depleted T cells, or PBMCs.

The CDR3 has 15 residues. From germline, CDR1 is KGHSH and CDR2 LQKENI. Unmatched junction bases numbered 4, after V lost 4 bases and J lost 2 bases. As handled by the study authors: Amplification of reference gene primers was used by the study to estimate nucleated cell counts. Sequenced by immunoSEQ multiplex PCR; TCRdb stores in-frame clones only, minus some. V, J and clone size are taken as reported in that table, and D and trimming were inferred from the DNA itself. Of 35,000 to 50,000 clones in the sample, around 89% are singletons; the top ten hold approximately 2.8%. Specimen: peripheral blood. The sequence derives from a man aged 45-60 years with active COVID-19. The genes are TRBV18 and TRBJ2-2; 7 bases match TRBD1. The CDR3 sequence: CASSQGQINTGELFF. The DNA for the CDR3 is TGTGCCAGCTCACAGGGACAGATAAACACCGGGGAGCTGTTTTTT.